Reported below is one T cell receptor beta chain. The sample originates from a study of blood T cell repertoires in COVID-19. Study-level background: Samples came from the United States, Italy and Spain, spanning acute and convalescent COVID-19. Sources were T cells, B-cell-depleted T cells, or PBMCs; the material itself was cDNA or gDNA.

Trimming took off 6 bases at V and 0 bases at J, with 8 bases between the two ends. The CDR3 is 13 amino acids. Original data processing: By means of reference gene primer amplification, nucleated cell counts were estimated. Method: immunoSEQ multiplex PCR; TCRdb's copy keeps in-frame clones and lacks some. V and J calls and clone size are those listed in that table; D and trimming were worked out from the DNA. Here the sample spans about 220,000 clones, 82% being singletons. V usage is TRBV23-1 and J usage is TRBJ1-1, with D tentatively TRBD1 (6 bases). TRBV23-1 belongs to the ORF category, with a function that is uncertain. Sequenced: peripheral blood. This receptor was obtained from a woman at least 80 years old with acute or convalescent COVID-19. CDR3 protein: CASRRGMNTEAFF. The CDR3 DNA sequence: TGCGCCAGCAGGAGGGGGATGAACACTGAAGCTTTCTTT.